These 7 T cell receptor beta chains were sequenced from one sample in a study of blood T cell repertoires in COVID-19. Profiled with immunoSEQ multiplex PCR; TCRdb holds only in-frame clones, not every one. The table has 350,000 to 450,000 clones, approximately 81% seen once; the top ten hold roughly 3.6%. Sequencing was performed on peripheral blood. These receptors all stem from a woman aged 18-30 years with acute or convalescent COVID-19.

This chain joins TRBV29-1 and TRBJ1-1; no firm D call. CDR1 SQVTM and CDR2 ANQGSEA come from the germline V gene. This CDR3 region has 13 residues. The germline V and J ends were trimmed by 5 bases and 0 bases, with 10 bases remaining between them. The CDR3 bases are TGCAGCGTTCTCCAGGCTATGAACACTGAAGCTTTCTTT. It is translated as CSVLQAMNTEAFF.

The chain couples TRBV6-5 to TRBJ1-1; the D gene is possibly TRBD1 (6 bases). V gave up 5 bases and J gave up 5 bases, with 15 bases separating them. This CDR3 region has 14 residues. Germline V CDR1 and CDR2: MNHEY, SVGAGI. DNA for the CDR3: TGTGCCAGCAGTCTAAACGGTAGGGGGACTGAAGCTTTCTTT. Protein sequence: CASSLNGRGTEAFF.

The CDR3, as DNA: TGTGCCAGCAGCTTGAATCTAGGGGGGGATAACACTGAAGCTTTCTTT. It specifies CASSLNLGGDNTEAFF. V usage is TRBV5-4 and J usage is TRBJ1-1; possible D gene TRBD1, 6 bases. V lost 1 base to trimming and J lost 2 bases, with 15 bases between them. The CDR3 runs to 16 residues. Germline lookup yields CDR1 SGHNT and CDR2 YYREEE (reference sequence).

This clone was counted a single time. The V and J genes are TRBV14 and TRBJ1-4; TRBD1 might be the D (5 bases). Germline CDR1 reads SGHDN; CDR2 reads FVKESK. V was pared by 4 bases and J by 6 bases, with 15 bases between. The CDR3 is 15 residues long. In DNA, the CDR3 is TGTGCCAGCAGCCGAGAAGACAGTCCGTATGAAAAACTGTTTTTT. Protein: CASSREDSPYEKLFF.

The chain uses TRBV6-6 and TRBJ2-7; D is perhaps TRBD2 (6 bases). Germline lookup yields CDR1 MNHNY and CDR2 SVGAGI (reference sequence). The CDR3 is 15 amino acids. V lost 5 bases and J lost 1, with 15 bases in between. The CDR3 coding sequence is TGTGCCAGCAGTCCAATACGGGACTCGTCCTACGAGCAGTACTTC. Its protein is CASSPIRDSSYEQYF.

The CDR3 DNA sequence: TGCAGCGTCCGGACAGGGACGAACACCGGGGAGCTGTTTTTT. Encoded protein: CSVRTGTNTGELFF. V usage is TRBV29-1 and J usage is TRBJ2-2; 8 bases line up with TRBD1. Unmatched junction bases numbered 3, after V lost 6 bases and J lost 0 bases. Germline V gives CDR1 SQVTM, CDR2 ANQGSEA. The CDR3 covers 14 residues.

The chain employs TRBV28 and TRBJ1-5; D gene ambiguous. The V end was cut by 4 bases, the J end by 5 bases, with 3 bases between. The CDR3 runs to 11 residues. Germline V CDR1 and CDR2: MDHEN, SYDVKM. The CDR3 sequence: CASSSYQPQHF. CDR3 DNA: TGTGCCAGCAGTTCCTATCAGCCCCAGCATTTT.